This T cell receptor (beta chain) was documented in a study of shared clonotypes between healthy human individuals. Whole-study results and caveats: Naive CD4 clonotype sharing across a handful of donors was about 5%.

The naive CD8 subset, CD45RO-negative cells positively selected for CCR7, excluded terminally differentiated effector memory CD45RA+ cells. V was clipped by 6 bases and J by 3 bases; unmatched bases: 10. Germline CDR1 reads MNHEY; CDR2 reads SMNVEV (reference sequence). The CDR3 loop spans 15 amino acids. Measured with immunoSEQ multiplex PCR; TCRdb has only the in-frame clones, and not every one. The sample has hundreds of thousands of clones, 90% to 97% seen once. Regarding this clone: Its antigen remains unidentified.

The chain is built from TRBV27 and TRBJ2-7; 8 bases align to TRBD2. This clonotype originated in a woman under 40 in good health. Sequencing input: naive CD8+ T cells sorted from blood. CDR3 bases: TGTGCCAGCAGCCCACAAGCGGGAGCGGACTACGAGCAGTACTTC. Residues: CASSPQAGADYEQYF.